This TCR beta chain appears in the sequencing data of a study of shared clonotypes between healthy human individuals. Findings and limits, study-wide: Depth of sequencing was expected to influence donor clonotype sharing.

Method: immunoSEQ multiplex PCR; TCRdb's copy keeps in-frame clones and lacks some. The data show a few million clones, 85% to 95% seen once. As regards this clone: Its target is unknown.

This CDR3 spans 16 amino acids. Germline CDR1 and CDR2: LGHNA and YSLEER. After removal of 1 base from V and 5 bases from J, the junction contained 5 bases not matched to a gene. Input material: naive CD4+ T cells from PBMCs. The subset denotes: CD45RA+ positively selected. The clonotype was recovered from a man aged 18 to 35 in good health. Some clones in this sample may be carry-over from other donors' samples. J is TRBJ1-4 and V is TRBV4-3, with 9 nucleotides matching TRBD1. CDR3 coding DNA: TGCGCCAGCAGCCAAGCTTACAGGGGGCGGAATGAAAAACTGTTTTTT. The encoded protein is CASSQAYRGRNEKLFF.